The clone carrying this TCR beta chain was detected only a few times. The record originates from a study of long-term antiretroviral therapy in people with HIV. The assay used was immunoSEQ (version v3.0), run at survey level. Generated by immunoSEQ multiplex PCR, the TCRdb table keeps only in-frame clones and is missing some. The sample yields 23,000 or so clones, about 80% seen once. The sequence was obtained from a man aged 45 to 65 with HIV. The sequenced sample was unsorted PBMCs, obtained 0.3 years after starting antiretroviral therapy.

The CDR3 coding sequence is TGTGCCAGCAGCTTAGATGGGGGAGGCTACACCTTC. It encodes CASSLDGGGYTF. This sequence joins TRBV7-9 and TRBJ1-2, with D maybe TRBD1 (5 bases). In germline, CDR1 is SEHNR, CDR2 FQNEAQ (reference sequence). V lost 1 base to trimming and J lost 8 bases, with 8 bases between them. The CDR3 spans 12 residues. The complete variable domain, with remaining parts taken from reference TRBV7-9 and TRBJ1-2, reads DTGVSQNPRHKITKRGQNVTFRCDPISEHNRLYWYRQTLGQGPEFLTYFQNEAQLEKSRLLSDRFSAERPKGSFSTLEIQRTEQGDSAMYLCASSLDGGGYTFGSGTRLTVV.